The TCR beta chain described here comes from a study of blood T cell repertoires in COVID-19. The repertoire was sequenced with immunoSEQ multiplex PCR; TCRdb's copy has only in-frame clones and lacks some. The repertoire holds about 250,000 clones, with roughly 85% as singletons. By sample fraction, this clone is medium-sized (0.01 to 0.1%). Germline V gene sequence: CDR1 LGHNA, CDR2 YSLEER. This CDR3 is 16 amino acids long. The junction had 7 bases not matched to a gene; V was cut back by 1 base and J by 4 bases. The rearrangement joins TRBV4-3 to TRBJ2-3, with TRBD2 identical over 8 bases. The sequence came from a woman in her fifties or sixties who had been exposed to COVID-19. Material for sequencing was PBMCs or T cells enriched from blood (not recorded which). The CDR3 is CASSQAPGGGADTQYF. CDR3 in DNA: TGCGCCAGCAGCCAAGCCCCGGGGGGGGGCGCAGATACGCAGTATTTT.